Each of the 4 T cell receptor beta chains below was sequenced from the same sample in a study of chemoradiotherapy in HPV16-positive cancers. Sequenced by immunoSEQ multiplex PCR; TCRdb stores in-frame clones only, minus some. The sample shows 7,500 to 10,000 clones, approximately 91% of them seen only once. The source material was blood, sampled from a patient who underwent chemoradiotherapy. Receptors originate from a human donor with HPV-associated anogenital cancer.

This clone has only one observation. The chain links TRBV5-4 to TRBJ2-5, with a weak D call TRBD1 (6 bases). Trimming took off 2 bases at V and 4 bases at J, with 15 bases between the two ends. The CDR3 totals 15 residues. Germline lookup yields CDR1 SGHNT and CDR2 YYREEE (reference sequence). The CDR3 coding sequence is TGTGCCAGCAGCTTTATGGGACAATCCCGAGAGACCCAGTACTTC. It translates to CASSFMGQSRETQYF. The variable domain in full, with the rest retrieved from reference TRBV5-4 and TRBJ2-5, is ETGVTQSPTHLIKTRGQQVTLRCSSQSGHNTVSWYQQALGQGPQFIFQYYREEENGRGNFPPRFSGLQFPNYSSELNVNALELDDSALYLCASSFMGQSRETQYFGPGTRLLVL.

This rearrangement joins TRBV27 to TRBJ2-7, with TRBD2 matching 8 bases. V lost 5 bases and J lost 6; bases outside the gene matches: 12. This CDR3 contains 15 residues. Germline CDR1 MNHEY, CDR2 SMNVEV (reference sequence). The CDR3 region is CASSEGLELYSEQYF. CDR3 sequence (DNA): TGTGCCAGCAGTGAGGGACTAGAACTCTACTCCGAGCAGTACTTC.

V is TRBV15 and J is TRBJ1-1, with D possibly being TRBD1 (6 bases). V shed 4 bases and J shed 0 bases, with 12 bases lying between them. The CDR3 spans 15 residues. Germline CDR1 reads LNHNV; CDR2 reads YYDKDF (reference sequence). The CDR3 nucleotides read TGTGCCACCAGCAAGGGGCAGGGGATGAACACTGAAGCTTTCTTT. Translating it yields CATSKGQGMNTEAFF.

This clone was recorded once. This sequence joins TRBV5-5 and TRBJ2-7, with 12 bases that match TRBD2. CDR1 and CDR2 (germline): SGHKS, YYEKEE (reference sequence). This CDR3 contains 17 residues. V shed 0 bases and J 3 bases; nucleotides not matched to a gene: 7. In DNA, the CDR3 is TGTGCCAGCAGCTTGGCTAGCGGGGGGGCTAATATCTACGAGCAGTACGTC. Its translation is CASSLASGGANIYEQYV.